This TCR beta chain was captured in a study of blood T cell repertoires in COVID-19. Study background: Italy, Spain and the United States were the sources of the convalescent and acute COVID-19 samples. T cells, B-cell-depleted T cells, or PBMCs supplied cDNA or gDNA.

Methods used by the authors: Reference gene primers were amplified, and this amplification served to estimate nucleated cell counts. Clones were sequenced by immunoSEQ multiplex PCR, and TCRdb holds only the in-frame ones, with some missing. V and J calls and clone size follow that table, whereas D and trimming were derived from the DNA. Of 150,000 to 200,000 clones in the sample, roughly 88% are singletons; the top ten hold approximately 9.9%. The clonotype originates from a human donor with active or convalescent COVID-19. The donor label of this sample is uncertain. The sequenced sample consisted of peripheral blood.

For the CDR3, the DNA is TGCAGCGCCACGACAGGACGTATGGCTGAAGCTTTCTTT. Its translation is CSATTGRMAEAFF. This rearrangement joins TRBV29-1 to TRBJ1-1; a possible D gene is TRBD1 (6 bases). V lost 7 bases to trimming and J lost 6 bases, with 18 bases between them. Germline assignment: CDR1 SQVTM and CDR2 ANQGSEA. The CDR3 runs to 13 residues.